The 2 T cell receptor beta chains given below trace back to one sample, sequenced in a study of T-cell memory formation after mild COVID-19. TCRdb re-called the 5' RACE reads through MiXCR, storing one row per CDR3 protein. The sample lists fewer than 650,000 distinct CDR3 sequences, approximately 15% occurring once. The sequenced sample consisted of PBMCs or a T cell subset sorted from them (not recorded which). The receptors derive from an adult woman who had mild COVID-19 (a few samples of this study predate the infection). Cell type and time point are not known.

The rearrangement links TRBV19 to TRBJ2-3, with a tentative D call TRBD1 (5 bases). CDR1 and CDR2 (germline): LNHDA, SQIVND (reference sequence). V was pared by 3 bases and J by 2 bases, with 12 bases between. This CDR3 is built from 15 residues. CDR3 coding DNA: TGTGCCAGTAGTATGGGGCTACTGAACACAGATACGCAGTATTTT. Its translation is CASSMGLLNTDTQYF.

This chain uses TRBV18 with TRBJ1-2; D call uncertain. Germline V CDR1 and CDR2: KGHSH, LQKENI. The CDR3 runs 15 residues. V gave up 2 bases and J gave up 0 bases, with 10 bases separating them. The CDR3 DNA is TGTGCCAGCTCACCAGAAGGAAGAGCTAACTATGGCTACACCTTC. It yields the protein CASSPEGRANYGYTF.